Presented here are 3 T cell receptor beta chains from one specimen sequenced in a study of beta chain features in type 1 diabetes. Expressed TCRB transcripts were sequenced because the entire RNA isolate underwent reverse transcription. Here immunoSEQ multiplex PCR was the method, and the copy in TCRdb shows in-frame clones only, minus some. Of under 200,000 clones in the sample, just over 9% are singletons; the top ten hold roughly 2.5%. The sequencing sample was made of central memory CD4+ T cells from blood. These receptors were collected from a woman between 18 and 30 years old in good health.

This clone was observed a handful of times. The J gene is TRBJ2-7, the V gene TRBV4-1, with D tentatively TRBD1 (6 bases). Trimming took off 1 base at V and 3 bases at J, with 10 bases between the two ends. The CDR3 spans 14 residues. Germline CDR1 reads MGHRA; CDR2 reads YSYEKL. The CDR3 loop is CASSQGTAGYEQYF. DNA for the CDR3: TGCGCCAGCAGCCAAGGGACAGCCGGCTACGAGCAGTACTTC.

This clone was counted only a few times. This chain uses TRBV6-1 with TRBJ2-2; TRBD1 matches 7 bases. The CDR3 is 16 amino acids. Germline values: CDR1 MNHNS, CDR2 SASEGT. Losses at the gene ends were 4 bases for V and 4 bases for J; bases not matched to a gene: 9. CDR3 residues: CASSGRGQMTTGELFF. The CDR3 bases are TGTGCCAGCAGTGGAAGGGGGCAAATGACCACCGGGGAGCTGTTTTTT.

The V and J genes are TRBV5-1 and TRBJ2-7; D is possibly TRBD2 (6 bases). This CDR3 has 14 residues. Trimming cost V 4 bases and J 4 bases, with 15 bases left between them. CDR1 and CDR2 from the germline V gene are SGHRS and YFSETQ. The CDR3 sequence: CASSDGGLGYEQYF. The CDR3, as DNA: TGCGCCAGCAGCGATGGGGGGTTAGGATACGAGCAGTACTTC.